This T cell receptor (beta chain) was observed in a study of regulatory T cells in long-lasting Graves disease. Building of the TCR beta libraries involved iRepertoire HTBI primers and Arm-PCR of CDR3 regions. Authors' analysis steps: Identification yielded approximately 67 TRBV and 14 TRBJ segments across samples. TCRdb passed the multiplex PCR reads through MiXCR, listing each CDR3 protein once. The V and J calls here are based on TCRdb, not the publication. The table includes 450,000 or so distinct CDR3 sequences, 20% to 25% detected once. Time point here: persistent/refractory GD, antithyroid drugs over 5 years with positive TRAb. PBMC-extracted RNA yielded the TCR library. Details on this clonotype: Its antigen is not identified.

General study results and limits: Whereas roughly 1,000 public clonotypes were shared by new patients, persistent patients shared more, at some 3,000. Patients with persistent disease showed a bias toward TRBV28, TRBJ1-2 and TRBJ2-5.

Germline V gene data show CDR1 as GTSNPN and CDR2 as SVGIG (reference sequence). J lost 6 bases, V lost 3 bases, and 8 bases had no gene match. CDR3 size: 14 residues. The chain combines TRBV30 with TRBJ1-5; TRBD1 aligns across 7 bases. Sample: peripheral blood mononuclear cells (PBMCs), taken when the disease was refractory, from a patient treated with antithyroid drugs. This TCR derives from a female donor with Graves disease. This CDR3 is CAWSLRQGPQPQHF. The CDR3 coding sequence is TGTGCCTGGAGCCTCAGACAGGGACCTCAGCCCCAGCATTTT.